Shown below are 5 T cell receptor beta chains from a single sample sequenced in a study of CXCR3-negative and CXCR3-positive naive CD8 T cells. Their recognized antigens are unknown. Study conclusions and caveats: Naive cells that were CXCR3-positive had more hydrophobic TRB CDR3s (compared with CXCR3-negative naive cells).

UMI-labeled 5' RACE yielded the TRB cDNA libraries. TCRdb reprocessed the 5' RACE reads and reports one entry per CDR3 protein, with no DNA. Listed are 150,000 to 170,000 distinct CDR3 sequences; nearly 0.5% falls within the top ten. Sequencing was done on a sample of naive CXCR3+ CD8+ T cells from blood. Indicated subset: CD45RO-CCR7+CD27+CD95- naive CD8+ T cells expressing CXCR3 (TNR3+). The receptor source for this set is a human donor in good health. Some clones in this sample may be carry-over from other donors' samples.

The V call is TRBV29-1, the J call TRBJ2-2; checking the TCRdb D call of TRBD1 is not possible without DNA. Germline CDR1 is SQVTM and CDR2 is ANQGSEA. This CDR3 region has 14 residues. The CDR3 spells CSVEGRGPTGELFF.

This CDR3 reads CASSPGKGSVNEQFF. The chain links TRBV28 to TRBJ2-1; no DNA is available, so the TRBD1 call from TCRdb remains unchecked. The V gene's germline CDR1 is MDHEN and CDR2 SYDVKM. The CDR3 loop spans 15 amino acids.

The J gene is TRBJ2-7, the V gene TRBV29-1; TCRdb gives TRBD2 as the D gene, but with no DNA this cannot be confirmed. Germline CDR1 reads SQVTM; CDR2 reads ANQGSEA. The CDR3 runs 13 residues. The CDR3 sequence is CSGRTSGGYEQYF.

CDR3 amino acids: CATSRALGRSETQYF. This chain joins TRBV15 and TRBJ2-5; as DNA is missing, the TRBD2 call by TCRdb cannot be tested. The germline V gene encodes CDR1 LNHNV and CDR2 YYDKDF (reference sequence). The CDR3 sequence is 15 residues long.

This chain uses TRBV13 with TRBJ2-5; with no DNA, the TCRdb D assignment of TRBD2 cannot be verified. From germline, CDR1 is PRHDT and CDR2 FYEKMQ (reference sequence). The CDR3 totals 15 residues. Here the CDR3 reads CASSLSSGTQETQYF.